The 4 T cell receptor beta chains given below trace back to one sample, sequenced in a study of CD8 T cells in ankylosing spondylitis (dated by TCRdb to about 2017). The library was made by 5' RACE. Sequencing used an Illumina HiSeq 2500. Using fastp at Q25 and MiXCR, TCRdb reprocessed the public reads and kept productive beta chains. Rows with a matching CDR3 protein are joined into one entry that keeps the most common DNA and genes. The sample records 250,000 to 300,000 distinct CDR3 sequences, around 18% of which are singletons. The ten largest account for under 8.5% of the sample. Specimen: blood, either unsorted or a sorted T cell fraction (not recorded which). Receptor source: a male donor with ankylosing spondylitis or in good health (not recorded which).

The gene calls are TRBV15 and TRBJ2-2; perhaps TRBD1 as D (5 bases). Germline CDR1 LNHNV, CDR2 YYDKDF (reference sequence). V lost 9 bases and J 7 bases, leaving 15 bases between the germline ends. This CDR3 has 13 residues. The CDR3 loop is CATSKQANGELFF. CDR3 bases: TGTGCCACAAGTAAACAGGCTAACGGGGAGCTGTTTTTT.

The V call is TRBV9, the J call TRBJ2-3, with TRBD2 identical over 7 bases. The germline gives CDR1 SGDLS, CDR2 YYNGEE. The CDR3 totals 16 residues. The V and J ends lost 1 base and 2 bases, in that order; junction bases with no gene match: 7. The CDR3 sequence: CASSVYGGGDTDTQYF. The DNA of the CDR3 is TGTGCCAGCAGCGTATACGGGGGAGGGGACACAGATACGCAGTATTTT.

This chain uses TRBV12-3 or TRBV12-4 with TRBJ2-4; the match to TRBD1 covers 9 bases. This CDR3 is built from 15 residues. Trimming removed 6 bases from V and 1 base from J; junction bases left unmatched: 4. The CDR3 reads CASRGTGLAKNIQYF. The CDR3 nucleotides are TGTGCCAGCAGGGGGACAGGGCTCGCCAAAAACATTCAGTACTTC.

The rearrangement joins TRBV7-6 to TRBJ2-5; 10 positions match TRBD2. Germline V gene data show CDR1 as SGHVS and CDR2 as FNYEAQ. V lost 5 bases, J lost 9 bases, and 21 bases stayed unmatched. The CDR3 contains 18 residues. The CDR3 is CASSQQTSGTSARAAQYF. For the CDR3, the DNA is TGTGCCAGCAGCCAGCAAACTTCCGGGACTAGCGCCCGGGCGGCCCAGTACTTC.